The source of this T cell receptor (beta chain) is a study of blood T cells in healthy people across ages. Study-level results: Roughly linearly, TCR beta diversity per million T cells fell as age increased.

With regard to this clonotype: Its target is not known.

With a J-beta primer mix and a sample-barcoded 5' primer, a second PCR ran 7 to 11 cycles. From the 5' RACE reads, TCRdb called clonotypes with MiXCR, one entry per CDR3 protein. Counted here are roughly 860,000 distinct CDR3 sequences, around 62% occurring once; the ten biggest clones make up around 30%. Peripheral blood was drawn, approximately 9.5 milliliters per donor. Material: blood. This clonotype was obtained from a man aged 25 to 40 in good health.

The CDR3 nucleotides are TGTGCCAGCAGCACCGGGACGGTATTTAATTCACCCCTCCACTTT. It is translated as CASSTGTVFNSPLHF. The chain carries TRBV14 and TRBJ1-6; weak D call: TRBD1 (5 bases). Germline V gene lookup returns CDR1 SGHDN and CDR2 FVKESK. The V end was cut by 5 bases, the J end by 6 bases, with 14 bases between. The CDR3 runs to 15 residues.